This T cell receptor beta chain was sequenced for a study of T cell changes during pregnancy in multiple sclerosis. Trimming removed 6 bases from V and 4 bases from J; junction bases left unmatched: 2. CDR3 length equals 14 residues. Germline CDR1 and CDR2: SQVTM and ANQGSEA. Sequenced by immunoSEQ multiplex PCR; TCRdb stores in-frame clones only, minus some. The table records about 52,000 clones, 85% to 95% of them present only once. This TCR derives from a female donor with multiple sclerosis, enrolled in a pregnancy study. This specimen consisted of CD4+ T cells from peripheral blood mononuclear cells, obtained in the third trimester of pregnancy. V is TRBV29-1 and J is TRBJ2-2; 13 bases are shared with TRBD2. The CDR3 DNA reads as TGCAGCGTGCGACTAGCGGGAGGCACCGGGGAGCTGTTTTTT. Translated, it gives CSVRLAGGTGELFF.